This T cell receptor beta chain was documented in a study of regulatory T cells in long-lasting Graves disease. Whole-study results and caveats: More public clonotypes were shared by persistent patients (about 2,700) than by new patients (roughly 870).

Researchers made TCR beta libraries by using iRepertoire HTBI primers and running Arm-PCR on CDR3 regions. TCRdb redid the calling of the multiplex PCR reads with MiXCR, one entry per CDR3 protein. The repertoire holds approximately 560,000 distinct CDR3 sequences, with around 16% as singletons. The time point here: newly diagnosed GD, antithyroid drugs for less than 3 months. PBMC RNA served as the TCR library source. Per germline, CDR1 DFQATT and CDR2 SNEGSKA (reference sequence). The ends were cut back, 0 bases at V and 13 bases at J, with 19 bases in the middle. This CDR3 spans 14 amino acids. To note about this clonotype: The antigen remains unidentified. This sequence may be a read error, since a much larger clone differs from it by one base.

The data were also submitted as part of a second study, on T cells in Graves' hyperthyroidism and ophthalmopathy. That paper states: Blood also carried most thyroid clonotypes expanded above 0.001.

This sequence originates from a man aged 18 to 30 with Graves disease. The J gene is TRBJ2-1, the V gene TRBV20-1, with D maybe TRBD2 (6 bases). Sequenced material: peripheral blood mononuclear cells (PBMCs), taken at new diagnosis, from a patient treated with antithyroid drugs. The chain's CDR3 is CSARDETRGGTQFF. The CDR3 bases are TGCAGTGCTAGAGACGAGACCCGGGGCGGGACCCAGTTCTTC.